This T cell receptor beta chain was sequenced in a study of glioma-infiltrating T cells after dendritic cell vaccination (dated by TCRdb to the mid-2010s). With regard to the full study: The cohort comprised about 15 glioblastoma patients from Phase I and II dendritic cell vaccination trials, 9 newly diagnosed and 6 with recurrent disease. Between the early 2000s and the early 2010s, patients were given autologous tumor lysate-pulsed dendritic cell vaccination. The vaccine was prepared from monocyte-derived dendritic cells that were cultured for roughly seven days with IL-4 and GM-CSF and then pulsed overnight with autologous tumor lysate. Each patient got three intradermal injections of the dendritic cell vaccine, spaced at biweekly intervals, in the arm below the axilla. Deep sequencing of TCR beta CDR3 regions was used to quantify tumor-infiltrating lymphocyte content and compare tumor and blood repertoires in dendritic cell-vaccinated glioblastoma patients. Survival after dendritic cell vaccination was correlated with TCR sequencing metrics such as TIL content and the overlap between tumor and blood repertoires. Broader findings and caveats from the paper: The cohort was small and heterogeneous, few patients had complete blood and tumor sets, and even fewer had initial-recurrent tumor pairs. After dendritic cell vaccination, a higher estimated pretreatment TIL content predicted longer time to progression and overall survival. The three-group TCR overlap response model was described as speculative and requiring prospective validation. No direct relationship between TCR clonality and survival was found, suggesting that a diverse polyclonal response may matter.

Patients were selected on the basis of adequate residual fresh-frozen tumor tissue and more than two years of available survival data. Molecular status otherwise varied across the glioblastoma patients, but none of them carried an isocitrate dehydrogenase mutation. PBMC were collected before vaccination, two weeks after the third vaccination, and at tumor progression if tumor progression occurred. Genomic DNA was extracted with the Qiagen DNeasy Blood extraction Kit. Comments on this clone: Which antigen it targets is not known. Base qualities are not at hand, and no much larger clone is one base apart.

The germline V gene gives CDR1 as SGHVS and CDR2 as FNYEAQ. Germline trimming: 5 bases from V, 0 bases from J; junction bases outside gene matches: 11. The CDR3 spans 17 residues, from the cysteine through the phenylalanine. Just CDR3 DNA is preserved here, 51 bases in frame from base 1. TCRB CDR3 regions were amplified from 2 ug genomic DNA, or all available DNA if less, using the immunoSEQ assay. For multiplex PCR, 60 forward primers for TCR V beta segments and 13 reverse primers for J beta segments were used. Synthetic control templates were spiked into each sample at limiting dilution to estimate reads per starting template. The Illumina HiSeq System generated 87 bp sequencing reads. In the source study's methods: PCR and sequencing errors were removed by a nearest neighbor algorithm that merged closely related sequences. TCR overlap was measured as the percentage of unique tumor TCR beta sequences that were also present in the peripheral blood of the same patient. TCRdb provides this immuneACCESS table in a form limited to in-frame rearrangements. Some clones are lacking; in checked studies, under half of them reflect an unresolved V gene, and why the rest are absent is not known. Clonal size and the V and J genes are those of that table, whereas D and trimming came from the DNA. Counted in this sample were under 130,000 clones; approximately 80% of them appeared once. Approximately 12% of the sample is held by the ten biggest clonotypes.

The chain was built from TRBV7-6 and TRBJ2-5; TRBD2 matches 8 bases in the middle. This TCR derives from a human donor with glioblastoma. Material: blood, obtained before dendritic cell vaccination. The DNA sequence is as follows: TGTGCCAGCAGCCTTAGCGGGGCCCTCCCTTACCAAGAGACCCAGTACTTC. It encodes CASSLSGALPYQETQYF. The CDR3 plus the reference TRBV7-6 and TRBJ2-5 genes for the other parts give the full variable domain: GAGVSQSPRYKVTKRGQDVALRCDPISGHVSLYWYRQALGQGPEFLTYFNYEAQQDKSGLPNDRFSAERPEGSISTLTIQRTEQRDSAMYRCASSLSGALPYQETQYFGPGTRLLVL.